Listed here are 17 T cell receptor beta chains from one sample, sequenced in a study of molecular identifiers for immune sequencing clone quantification. TCRdb ran MiXCR on the PCR reads and lists one entry per CDR3 protein. In the table there are hundreds of thousands of distinct CDR3 sequences, less than 20% of which are singletons. Material: naive CD8+ T cells from blood, with Jurkat cell RNA spiked in. Documented subset: FACS-sorted CD8+CD4-CCR7+CD45RA+ naive T cells. Every receptor here comes from a human donor in good health. Some libraries in this study had Jurkat cell RNA spiked in.

In its sample, this clonotype was seen many times. The chain recombines TRBV6-4 with TRBJ2-6; D is unclear. The germline V gene encodes CDR1 MRHNA and CDR2 SNTAGT. The CDR3 runs 16 residues. The germline V and J ends were trimmed by 2 bases and 2 bases, with 10 bases remaining between them. This chain's CDR3 is CASSDVGGPGANVLTF. The CDR3 DNA sequence: TGTGCCAGCAGTGACGTTGGCGGCCCTGGGGCCAACGTCCTGACTTTC.

About this clonotype itself: Possible read error: a much larger clone is one base away. The rearrangement links TRBV5-4 to TRBJ1-1, with no clear D. This CDR3 comprises 12 residues. V lost 1 base to trimming and J lost 12 bases, with 13 bases between them. Germline V lookup: CDR1 SGHNT, CDR2 YYREEE (reference sequence). DNA of the CDR3: TGTGCCAGCAGCTTGACTTCCGGGGAGACTTTCTTT. This sequence encodes CASSLTSGETFF.

This clonotype turned up a few times. This chain joins TRBV7-9 and TRBJ2-2, with TRBD1 identical over 11 bases. V gave up 1 base and J gave up 7 bases; unmatched junction bases: 8. Germline CDR1 reads SEHNR; CDR2 reads FQNEAQ (reference sequence). This CDR3 is built from 17 residues. CDR3 sequence reads: CASSLGSGQGDVGELFF. As DNA, the CDR3 is TGTGCCAGCAGCTTAGGATCGGGACAGGGGGACGTCGGGGAGCTGTTTTTT.

The chain combines TRBV27 with TRBJ2-6; D is undetermined. This CDR3 spans 15 amino acids. The V gene lost 7 bases and the J gene lost 0 bases, with 10 bases spanning the gap. Germline loops: CDR1 MNHEY, CDR2 SMNVEV (reference sequence). The CDR3: CASTRGLSGANVLTF. As DNA, the CDR3 is TGTGCCAGCACCCGAGGTCTCTCTGGGGCCAACGTCCTGACTTTC.

This clonotype showed up many times. This sequence joins TRBV18 and TRBJ1-2, with a tentative D call TRBD1 (5 bases). CDR1 KGHSH and CDR2 LQKENI come from the germline V gene. This CDR3 is 15 amino acids long. V lost 3 bases, J lost 4 bases, and 15 bases lay in between. The CDR3 nucleotides are TGTGCCAGCTCACCCTGGGGGTCGGACGTCTATGGCTACACCTTC. Its protein is CASSPWGSDVYGYTF.

This clonotype showed up many times. The V and J genes are TRBV5-1 and TRBJ2-3; 8 nucleotides agree with TRBD2. After removal of 3 bases from V and 5 bases from J, the junction contained 11 bases not matched to a gene. CDR3 length: 16 residues. Germline CDR1 reads SGHRS; CDR2 reads YFSETQ. The CDR3 sequence: CASSSYILAAEDTQYF. CDR3 DNA: TGCGCCAGCAGCTCGTACATACTAGCGGCTGAAGATACGCAGTATTTT.

The chain links TRBV19 to TRBJ2-5; D is undetermined. The V and J ends lost 3 bases and 0 bases respectively, with 5 bases between them. This CDR3 comprises 13 residues. Germline V gives CDR1 LNHDA, CDR2 SQIVND (reference sequence). The CDR3 here is CASSISYQETQYF. The CDR3 DNA follows: TGTGCCAGTAGTATTTCGTACCAAGAGACCCAGTACTTC.

The chain employs TRBV13 and TRBJ2-7; 9 bases map to TRBD1. The germline V gene has CDR1 PRHDT and CDR2 FYEKMQ (reference sequence). V was pared by 5 bases and J by 5 bases, with 7 bases of the junction left unmatched. This CDR3 has 14 amino acids. The CDR3 nucleotides are TGTGCCAGCAGCCGTGGACAGGGGTACCACGAGCAGTACTTC. This sequence encodes CASSRGQGYHEQYF.

This clonotype was counted between two and nine times. This rearrangement joins TRBV15 to TRBJ1-4; D is unclear. CDR1 is LNHNV, CDR2 YYDKDF, per germline (reference sequence). The CDR3 is made up of 16 amino acids. The V end was cut by 0 bases, the J end by 2 bases, with 10 bases between. The DNA for the CDR3 is TGTGCCACCAGCAGAGATGCAGAGCCCACTAATGAAAAACTGTTTTTT. Its translation: CATSRDAEPTNEKLFF.

In its sample, this clonotype was seen many times. This chain joins TRBV5-3 and TRBJ2-2; D is uncertain. TRBV5-3 counts as an open reading frame of uncertain function. The CDR3 is 13 amino acids. With 8 bases removed from V and 9 bases from J, the gap between germline ends came to 17 bases. CDR3 sequence reads: CASSPDGSWELFF. The CDR3 nucleotides read TGTGCCAGCAGCCCGGACGGCTCCTGGGAGCTGTTTTTT.

This clonotype was seen repeatedly, ten times or more. The rearrangement uses TRBV4-3 and TRBJ2-7; tentatively, D is TRBD2 (6 bases). The CDR3 has 14 residues. Trimming took 1 base from V and 2 from J, leaving 9 bases between them. From germline, CDR1 is LGHNA and CDR2 YSLEER. The CDR3 here is CASSQGLVAYEQYF. The CDR3 DNA reads TGCGCCAGCAGCCAAGGACTAGTGGCCTACGAGCAGTACTTC.

Notes on this clonotype: A much more abundant neighbour one base away suggests this may be a read error. The V and J genes are TRBV24-1 and TRBJ1-4; a weak D match, TRBD1 (5 bases). CDR3 length equals 16 residues. Germline V gene data show CDR1 as KGHDR and CDR2 as SFDVKD. V was pared by 4 bases and J by 5 bases, with 16 bases between. CDR3 region: CATSDETEASNEKLFF. The CDR3 DNA is TGTGCCACCAGTGACGAGACAGAAGCCTCAAATGAAAAACTGTTTTTT.

This clonotype occurred many times. The chain combines TRBV4-3 with TRBJ2-3; maybe TRBD1 (5 bases). Germline V CDR1 and CDR2: LGHNA, YSLEER. V lost 1 base, J lost 0 bases, and 14 bases lay in between. The CDR3 runs to 17 residues. The CDR3 region has the DNA TGCGCCAGCAGCCAAGCGAGGACATCCACTAGCACAGATACGCAGTATTTT. The encoded protein is CASSQARTSTSTDTQYF.

This clonotype was seen more than once but under ten times. A much larger clonotype is one base distant, so this may be a read error. The J gene is TRBJ2-7, the V gene TRBV5-6; D is unclear. The V end was cut by 5 bases, the J end by 4 bases, with 10 bases between. The germline V gene encodes CDR1 SGHDT and CDR2 YYEEEE. CDR3 length equals 12 residues. DNA for the CDR3: TGTGCCAGCAGTTCCGACTGGTACGAGCAGTACTTC. Its translation is CASSSDWYEQYF.

In regard to this clonotype: Given a much more abundant clone one base away, this may be a read error. The DNA of the CDR3 is TGTGCCAGCAGCCCCCCCGACAGGGAAAACCGAGAGACCCAGTACTTC. Protein: CASSPPDRENRETQYF. The genes are TRBV7-9 and TRBJ2-5, with 7 positions matching TRBD1. J was trimmed by 4 bases and V by 5 bases; bases with no gene match: 13. There are 16 residues in the CDR3. Germline V CDR1 and CDR2: SEHNR, FQNEAQ (reference sequence).

This clonotype was counted once. V is TRBV5-3 and J is TRBJ1-1; D ambiguous. TRBV5-3 is an open reading frame, and its role is uncertain. V shed 8 bases and J shed 3 bases, with 14 bases lying between them. The CDR3 length is 13 residues. CDR3 sequence: CASSFDTDTEAFF. CDR3 in DNA: TGTGCCAGCAGTTTCGACACGGACACTGAAGCTTTCTTT.

Ten or more counts support this clonotype. The V and J genes are TRBV13 and TRBJ2-7, with 7 nucleotides matching TRBD2. Losses at the gene ends were 4 bases for V and 2 bases for J; bases not matched to a gene: 8. Germline CDR1 is PRHDT and CDR2 is FYEKMQ (reference sequence). CDR3 size: 15 residues. CDR3: CASSSESGGPYEQYF. The CDR3 DNA reads as TGTGCCAGCAGCTCCGAATCGGGGGGTCCCTACGAGCAGTACTTC.